This T cell receptor (beta chain) was captured in a study of blood T cell repertoires in COVID-19. Per the original data handling: Reference gene primer amplification in the assay estimated nucleated cell counts. Some clones are missing from TCRdb's copy, which holds only in-frame ones; the method was immunoSEQ multiplex PCR. For V, J and clone size, that table is used; D and trimming come from the DNA. Of around 310,000 clones in the sample, 90% were seen once. Germline assignment: CDR1 SGHRS and CDR2 YFSETQ. The CDR3 extends over 14 amino acids. J lost 2 bases, V lost 3 bases, and 3 bases had no gene match.

This receptor was taken from a woman aged 40 to 50 with COVID-19, enrolled during active disease. V and J are TRBV5-1 and TRBJ2-7, with 9 bases fitting TRBD1. Input material: peripheral blood. The CDR3, as DNA: TGCGCCAGCAGCTCCGGGACAGGGACCTACGAGCAGTACTTC. Amino acids: CASSSGTGTYEQYF.